The entry below gives a single TCR beta chain sequence along with its context. Its antigen is not known. The protocol was immunoSEQ multiplex PCR, while the TCRdb copy is restricted to in-frame clones and leaves out a portion. In the table there are 30,000 or so clones, about nine tenths of which are singletons. V was cut by 0 bases and J by 8 bases, with 19 bases left in between. This CDR3 is built from 17 residues. Per germline, CDR1 KGHSH and CDR2 LQKENI. The data were taken from a study of OX40 agonist ivuxolimab in advanced cancers. Background on the study: Ivuxolimab is an agonistic anti-OX40 (CD134) antibody, and patients were treated with it. One patient with hepatocellular carcinoma and two with cutaneous melanoma, three in all, had partial responses. Study-wide results and caveats: The study observed clonal expansion of CD4+ and CD8+ blood T cells by week 6 at 0.1 to 3.0 mg/kg. The average count of expanded clones was higher among CD8+ T cells than among CD4+.

The TCR originated in an adult with an advanced solid tumor such as melanoma, head and neck, liver or kidney cancer. Material: CD4+ or CD8+ T cells sorted from blood, obtained in a trial of the OX40 agonist ivuxolimab. This sequence joins TRBV18 and TRBJ1-4; no clear D. The chain's CDR3 is CASSPPDYGVLEEKLFF. The DNA for the CDR3 is TGTGCCAGCTCACCACCGGATTATGGGGTTCTGGAGGAAAAACTGTTTTTT.